The 32 T cell receptor beta chains below come from one sample, sequenced in a study of cytomegalovirus exposure and HLA in healthy donors. Use of 60 Vbeta and 13 Jbeta primers characterized the PCR. Using immunoSEQ multiplex PCR, the repertoire was profiled, and TCRdb retains in-frame clones only, with some absent. In the table there are about 200,000 clones, around 88% of which are singletons. The sample taken for sequencing was PBMCs. All receptors come from a woman aged 25 to 39 in good health and CMV-seronegative.

J is TRBJ2-1 and V is TRBV4-1; possible D gene TRBD1, 5 bases. V shed 0 bases and J shed 2 bases, with 11 bases lying between them. The CDR3 sequence is 16 residues long. Germline V gene sequence: CDR1 MGHRA, CDR2 YSYEKL. The CDR3 loop is CASSQDLGAPYNEQFF. The CDR3 DNA is TGCGCCAGCAGCCAAGATCTAGGGGCGCCCTACAATGAGCAGTTCTTC.

The genes are TRBV5-1 and TRBJ2-2; 8 nucleotides line up with TRBD1. The CDR3 length is 15 residues. V was clipped by 2 bases and J by 4 bases; unmatched bases: 4. Looked up from germline, CDR1 is SGHRS and CDR2 is YFSETQ. The CDR3 reads CASSFGTGSTGELFF. Written as DNA, the CDR3 is TGCGCCAGCAGCTTCGGGACAGGAAGCACCGGGGAGCTGTTTTTT.

This clone was recorded a few times. The V gene is TRBV5-1, the J gene TRBJ2-1; 12 nucleotides align to TRBD2. V lost 3 bases to trimming and J lost 3 bases; unmatched junction nucleotides: 4. Germline V gene lookup returns CDR1 SGHRS and CDR2 YFSETQ. The CDR3 runs 16 residues. The CDR3: CASSSGLAGIYNEQFF. The CDR3 DNA reads TGCGCCAGCAGCTCCGGACTAGCGGGAATCTACAATGAGCAGTTCTTC.

The chain joins TRBV4-1 to TRBJ2-6, with TRBD2 as a possible D gene (5 bases). The CDR3 runs 16 residues. Trimming left V 0 bases short and J 3 bases short, with 9 bases between. The germline V gene has CDR1 MGHRA and CDR2 YSYEKL. CDR3 residues: CASSQEEGFGANVLTF. CDR3 bases: TGCGCCAGCAGCCAAGAAGAGGGCTTTGGGGCCAACGTCCTGACTTTC.

The rearrangement joins TRBV7-6 to TRBJ2-7, with 9 bases identical to TRBD1. Unmatched junction bases numbered 2, after V lost 5 bases and J lost 6 bases. The CDR3 consists of 12 residues. Germline V lookup: CDR1 SGHVS, CDR2 FNYEAQ. The CDR3 protein is CASSPTGGEQYF. The CDR3 DNA is TGTGCCAGCAGCCCGACAGGGGGCGAGCAGTACTTC.

The chain has TRBV11-2 and TRBJ2-7, with TRBD2 matching 13 bases. V lost 4 bases, J lost 3 bases, and 3 bases stayed unmatched. Germline CDR1 SGHAT, CDR2 FQNNGV. The CDR3 is 15 amino acids. CDR3 in DNA: TGTGCCAGCAGCTCCCGACTAGCGGGAGGCTACGAGCAGTACTTC. Protein sequence: CASSSRLAGGYEQYF.

This clone was found once. This chain links TRBV19 with TRBJ2-7; D may be TRBD1 (6 bases). The ends were cut back, 2 bases at V and 4 bases at J, with 15 bases in the middle. This CDR3 spans 15 amino acids. CDR1 LNHDA and CDR2 SQIVND come from the germline V gene (reference sequence). CDR3 nucleotide sequence: TGTGCCAGTAGTATAATGGGACACACCTCGTACGAGCAGTACTTC. It translates to CASSIMGHTSYEQYF.

This clone turned up a few times. This chain links TRBV6-6 with TRBJ2-7; TRBD1 might be the D (6 bases). V lost 3 bases and J lost 0, with 9 bases in between. The CDR3 is 14 amino acids. Germline values: CDR1 MNHNY, CDR2 SVGAGI (reference sequence). CDR3 region: CASSYQGLSYEQYF. CDR3 coding DNA: TGTGCCAGCAGTTATCAGGGGCTCTCCTACGAGCAGTACTTC.

The chain has TRBV27 and TRBJ2-7; TRBD2 might be the D (5 bases). The germline V and J ends were trimmed by 4 bases and 7 bases, with 20 bases remaining between them. From germline, CDR1 is MNHEY and CDR2 SMNVEV (reference sequence). This CDR3 region has 15 residues. CDR3 in amino acids: CASSSPGRLAWEQYF. In nucleotides, the CDR3 is TGTGCCAGCAGTTCCCCTGGGAGACTGGCATGGGAGCAGTACTTC.

V gene TRBV9 combines with J gene TRBJ2-3, with 8 bases matching TRBD2. The CDR3 has 13 amino acids. Trimming removed 2 bases from V and 5 bases from J; junction bases left unmatched: 1. CDR1 and CDR2 from the germline V gene are SGDLS and YYNGEE. The CDR3, as DNA: TGTGCCAGCAGCGTCCGGGAGGGAGATACGCAGTATTTT. This translates into CASSVREGDTQYF.

This chain joins TRBV5-6 and TRBJ2-4; tentatively, D is TRBD1 (6 bases). V was cut by 4 bases and J by 1 base, with 21 bases left in between. The CDR3 length is 18 residues. Germline V gives CDR1 SGHDT, CDR2 YYEEEE. Written as DNA, the CDR3 is TGTGCCAGCAGCATAGGCAAGGCAGGGGTTTTTGCCAAAAACATTCAGTACTTC. This translates into CASSIGKAGVFAKNIQYF.

The gene calls are TRBV6-1 and TRBJ1-4, with D maybe TRBD1 (5 bases). CDR3 length equals 14 residues. Germline CDR1 and CDR2: MNHNS and SASEGT. Between the trimmed V and J ends, which lost 2 bases and 9 bases, there was a span of 13 bases. The CDR3 here is CASSESPGGKKLFF. The CDR3 DNA reads TGTGCCAGCAGTGAATCCCCGGGGGGTAAAAAACTGTTTTTT.

The chain combines TRBV13 with TRBJ1-1; D ambiguous. CDR1 is PRHDT, CDR2 FYEKMQ, per germline (reference sequence). The CDR3 consists of 13 residues. Trimming took 1 base from V and 8 from J, leaving 11 bases between them. CDR3 DNA: TGTGCCAGCAGCTTAGTTTGGGAGCCCGAAGCTTTCTTT. Its protein is CASSLVWEPEAFF.

The V and J genes are TRBV27 and TRBJ2-3; D might be TRBD1 (5 bases). Germline V gene data show CDR1 as MNHEY and CDR2 as SMNVEV (reference sequence). The V and J ends lost 8 bases and 3 bases respectively, with 24 bases between them. CDR3 size: 17 residues. CDR3 sequence reads: CASSRFRQGFSTDTQYF. The CDR3 DNA follows: TGTGCCAGCTCCCGCTTCAGGCAGGGATTTTCGACAGATACGCAGTATTTT.

The gene calls are TRBV11-2 and TRBJ1-5; D remains unclear. The CDR3 is 13 amino acids. Germline V gene lookup returns CDR1 SGHAT and CDR2 FQNNGV. Trimming took off 8 bases at V and 7 bases at J, with 15 bases between the two ends. Written as DNA, the CDR3 is TGTGCCAGCTCCTGGGCAGTCGAGCAGCCCCAGCATTTT. Its protein is CASSWAVEQPQHF. The full variable domain, completed using reference TRBV11-2 and TRBJ1-5, is EAGVAQSPRYKIIEKRQSVAFWCNPISGHATLYWYQQILGQGPKLLIQFQNNGVVDDSQLPKDRFSAERLKGVDSTLKIQPAKLEDSAVYLCASSWAVEQPQHFGDGTRLSIL.

The chain is built from TRBV28 and TRBJ2-7, with 7 bases aligning to TRBD2. This CDR3 has 14 amino acids. Germline assignment: CDR1 MDHEN and CDR2 SYDVKM. Germline trimming cut 6 bases from V and 3 bases from J; bases unmatched to any gene: 8. CDR3 DNA sequence: TGTGCCAGCAGCTTCCTTGGGGGGGGCTACGAGCAGTACTTC. Its protein is CASSFLGGGYEQYF.

The chain links TRBV5-1 to TRBJ2-5; D is unclear. The CDR3 extends over 14 amino acids. V lost 0 bases and J 4 bases, leaving 10 bases between the germline ends. Germline-derived CDR1 and CDR2 are SGHRS and YFSETQ. The CDR3 DNA follows: TGCGCCAGCAGCTTGGCCTACCGCCTAGAGACCCAGTACTTC. This sequence encodes CASSLAYRLETQYF.

This rearrangement joins TRBV2 to TRBJ2-7, with a weak D call TRBD1 (6 bases). This CDR3 is built from 15 residues. V was cut by 6 bases and J by 3 bases, with 18 bases left in between. Germline assignment: CDR1 SNHLY and CDR2 FYNNEI. This CDR3 is CASRSDRSVLYEQYF. DNA for the CDR3: TGTGCCAGCAGATCAGACAGGAGCGTACTCTACGAGCAGTACTTC.

To note about this clone: Distinct nucleotide sequences in the sample also encode this CDR3. This chain connects TRBV5-1 to TRBJ2-3, with no clear D. With 0 bases removed from V and 2 bases from J, the gap between germline ends came to 7 bases. This CDR3 is built from 14 residues. Germline V gene lookup returns CDR1 SGHRS and CDR2 YFSETQ. CDR3 amino acids: CASSLGQSTDTQYF. DNA of the CDR3: TGCGCCAGCAGCTTGGGGCAGTCCACAGATACGCAGTATTTT.

The chain is built from TRBV5-1 and TRBJ2-5; a weak D match, TRBD1 (5 bases). Trimming cost V 3 bases and J 3 bases, with 9 bases left between them. The germline gives CDR1 SGHRS, CDR2 YFSETQ. This CDR3 contains 13 residues. CDR3 loop: CASSYLGEETQYF. CDR3 DNA: TGCGCCAGCAGCTATCTAGGGGAAGAGACCCAGTACTTC.

Points on this clone: Other DNA sequences in the sample encode the same CDR3. J is TRBJ2-1 and V is TRBV5-1, with 12 positions matching TRBD2. Germline assignment: CDR1 SGHRS and CDR2 YFSETQ. The CDR3 has 15 residues. The junction had 1 base not matched to a gene; V was cut back by 3 bases and J by 3 bases. The CDR3 region has the DNA TGCGCCAGCAGCTCGGGACTAGCGGGCTACAATGAGCAGTTCTTC. Its translation is CASSSGLAGYNEQFF.

The V and J genes are TRBV5-1 and TRBJ2-5; 14 bases agree with TRBD2. Per the germline V gene, CDR1 is SGHRS and CDR2 is YFSETQ. V was pared by 3 bases and J by 4 bases, with 11 bases of the junction left unmatched. This CDR3 has 18 amino acids. Here the CDR3 DNA reads TGCGCCAGCAGCTCTCTATCTGGGACTAGCGGGAGTGGAGAGACCCAGTACTTC. This gives the protein CASSSLSGTSGSGETQYF. Complete variable domain (other parts from reference TRBV5-1 and TRBJ2-5): KAGVTQTPRYLIKTRGQQVTLSCSPISGHRSVSWYQQTPGQGLQFLFEYFSETQRNKGNFPGRFSGRQFSNSRSEMNVSTLELGDSALYLCASSSLSGTSGSGETQYFGPGTRLLVL.

Only one count was recorded for this clone. J is TRBJ2-7 and V is TRBV30; perhaps TRBD1 as D (5 bases). The CDR3 consists of 13 residues. Germline loops: CDR1 GTSNPN, CDR2 SVGIG (reference sequence). Trimming left V 4 bases short and J 3 bases short, with 13 bases between. Here the CDR3 DNA reads TGTGCCTGGACTCAGGGTTTGGGCTACGAGCAGTACTTC. This sequence encodes CAWTQGLGYEQYF.

The chain links TRBV27 to TRBJ2-5; 8 bases are a match to TRBD2. The V gene end was trimmed by 5 bases and the J gene end by 4 bases; junction bases not matched to a gene: 12. Germline V gene data show CDR1 as MNHEY and CDR2 as SMNVEV (reference sequence). This CDR3 region has 16 residues. CDR3 loop: CASSPPGGRGRETQYF. The CDR3 DNA follows: TGTGCCAGCAGTCCACCGGGGGGGCGGGGGAGAGAGACCCAGTACTTC.

The count of this clone is one. The rearrangement uses TRBV6-5 and TRBJ2-3; 12 nucleotides agree with TRBD2. Trimming at V came to 2 bases and at J to 2 bases, leaving 2 bases not matched to a gene. CDR3 length equals 16 residues. Germline CDR1 MNHEY, CDR2 SVGAGI. The CDR3 loop reads CASSYLAGGPTDTQYF. In DNA, the CDR3 is TGTGCCAGCAGTTACCTAGCGGGAGGGCCCACAGATACGCAGTATTTT.

The J gene is TRBJ1-2, the V gene TRBV5-8, with D possibly TRBD1 on 5 matching bases. CDR3 size: 13 residues. The germline CDR1 and CDR2 sequences are SGHTS and YDEGEE. V was trimmed by 0 bases and J by 2 bases, leaving 5 bases between them. The CDR3 region has the DNA TGTGCCAGCAGCTTGGGACAGAACTATGGCTACACCTTC. It encodes CASSLGQNYGYTF.

This clone was counted once. The chain uses TRBV5-1 and TRBJ2-7, with D perhaps TRBD2 (5 bases). This CDR3 has 13 amino acids. V gave up 3 bases and J gave up 2 bases, with 9 bases separating them. From germline, CDR1 is SGHRS and CDR2 YFSETQ. The CDR3 DNA reads TGCGCCAGCAGCTCCGGGATCACCTACGAGCAGTACTTC. It translates to CASSSGITYEQYF.

The gene calls are TRBV6-5 and TRBJ1-5; a weak D match, TRBD1 (5 bases). The CDR3 covers 14 residues. In germline, CDR1 is MNHEY, CDR2 SVGAGI. The V end lost 6 bases, the J end lost 6 bases, and 15 bases lay between the germline ends. The CDR3 reads CASSRISGGQPQHF. CDR3 DNA: TGTGCCAGCAGCCGAATCTCCGGGGGTCAGCCCCAGCATTTT.

V is TRBV15 and J is TRBJ1-2; possibly TRBD1 for D (5 bases). The CDR3 covers 15 residues. Deletions cut 3 bases from V and 8 bases from J, with 19 bases between. The germline gives CDR1 LNHNV, CDR2 YYDKDF (reference sequence). The CDR3 DNA sequence: TGTGCCACCAGCAGCTTGGACAACGCTATAGGAGGCTACACCTTC. This gives the protein CATSSLDNAIGGYTF.

The V gene is TRBV13, the J gene TRBJ1-1; 7 positions agree with TRBD1. CDR3 length: 15 residues. The trim removed 3 bases at V and 6 bases at J, leaving 10 bases unmatched. Per germline, CDR1 PRHDT and CDR2 FYEKMQ (reference sequence). CDR3 DNA sequence: TGTGCCAGCAGCTTCCCCATCAACAGGGGCTCTGAAGCTTTCTTT. Translated, it gives CASSFPINRGSEAFF.

The rearrangement uses TRBV19 and TRBJ2-1, with a tentative D call TRBD1 (5 bases). Germline lookup yields CDR1 LNHDA and CDR2 SQIVND (reference sequence). The CDR3 runs to 17 residues. V shed 4 bases and J shed 0 bases, with 16 bases lying between them. The CDR3 DNA reads TGTGCCAGTAGTACCAGACCAGGGTTCAGCTCCTACAATGAGCAGTTCTTC. This translates into CASSTRPGFSSYNEQFF.

This clone came up once. The chain is built from TRBV18 and TRBJ2-2; weak D call: TRBD1 (5 bases). V dropped 2 bases and J dropped 4 bases, with 5 bases sitting between them. This CDR3 contains 13 residues. Germline V gives CDR1 KGHSH, CDR2 LQKENI. CDR3 in amino acids: CASSPGATGELFF. The CDR3 DNA is TGTGCCAGCTCACCAGGGGCCACCGGGGAGCTGTTTTTT. The full variable domain, rest sourced from reference TRBV18 and TRBJ2-2, is NAGVMQNPRHLVRRRGQEARLRCSPMKGHSHVYWYRQLPEEGLKFMVYLQKENIIDESGMPKERFSAEFPKEGPSILRIQQVVRGDSAAYFCASSPGATGELFFGEGSRLTVL.